This TCR beta chain was retrieved from a study of OX40 agonist ivuxolimab in advanced cancers. Regarding the study as a whole: Partial responders receiving 0.1-3.0 mg/kg showed among the lowest clonal expansion. At 0.1 to 3.0 mg/kg and by week 6, CD4+ and CD8+ T cells in the blood had expanded clonally. Nonresponders, in some cases, also had low normalized T-cell clonal expansion.

The CDR3 runs 13 residues. CDR1 and CDR2 (germline): SGHAT, FQNNGV. V was cut by 0 bases and J by 7 bases, with 7 bases left in between. It was autoimmune disease history or systemic immunosuppression that excluded patients. TCRdb keeps only in-frame clones here, not all; method: immunoSEQ multiplex PCR. The data contain 65,000 or so clones, 70% to 90% of them singletons. Turning to this clone: Its antigen is currently unknown.

Sample: CD4+ or CD8+ T cells sorted from blood, taken in a trial of the OX40 agonist ivuxolimab. The TCR sequence derives from an adult with an advanced solid tumor such as melanoma, head and neck, liver or kidney cancer. This chain uses TRBV11-2 with TRBJ2-1; D unresolved. The CDR3 DNA follows: TGTGCCAGCAGCTTAGATCTCCGGAATGAGCAGTTCTTC. It codes for CASSLDLRNEQFF.